The clone carrying this TCR beta chain was detected many times. Germline CDR1 SQVTM, CDR2 ANQGSEA. The CDR3 covers 14 residues. Germline trimming cut 7 bases from V and 5 bases from J; bases unmatched to any gene: 11. The authors made cDNA by 5'RACE with 10-nucleotide random UMIs. MiXCR was run by TCRdb on the 5' RACE reads, yielding one entry per CDR3 protein. The sample has roughly 62,000 distinct CDR3 sequences, roughly 3.5% seen once. This specimen belongs to a study of neurological immune-mediated disorders. This TCR came from a woman in her forties or fifties with multiple sclerosis. The specimen was PBMCs. This sequence joins TRBV29-1 and TRBJ2-4; 7 bases match TRBD2. The chain's CDR3 is CSALRGGSENIQYF. CDR3 sequence (DNA): TGCAGCGCCCTGAGGGGCGGGAGCGAAAACATTCAGTACTTC. Full variable domain (remainder filled in from reference TRBV29-1 and TRBJ2-4): SAVISQKPSRDICQRGTSLTIQCQVDSQVTMMFWYRQQPGQSLTLIATANQGSEATYESGFVIDKFPISRPNLTFSTLTVSNMSPEDSSIYLCSALRGGSENIQYFGAGTRLSVL.